Following are 27 T cell receptor beta chains from one sample sequenced in a study of blood T cells in healthy people across ages. PCR was performed a second time for 7 to 11 cycles using a sample-barcoded 5' primer and a J-beta primer mix. In TCRdb, the 5' RACE reads were re-called with MiXCR into one record per CDR3 protein. The sample holds 600,000 to 1,000,000 distinct CDR3 sequences, about three fifths seen once. Input material: blood. The receptors come from a man younger than 40 in good health.

This clonotype was seen only a few times. V is TRBV20-1 and J is TRBJ2-1; TRBD2 agrees at 7 bases. After removal of 5 bases from V and 4 bases from J, the junction contained 11 bases not matched to a gene. The CDR3 consists of 15 residues. CDR1 and CDR2 from the germline V gene are DFQATT and SNEGSKA (reference sequence). DNA of the CDR3: TGCAGTGCTCCCTTCCGGGAGGCCCTTTACAATGAGCAGTTCTTC. Protein: CSAPFREALYNEQFF.

The V and J genes are TRBV5-1 and TRBJ1-1; 9 bases are a match to TRBD1. This CDR3 spans 17 amino acids. Per the germline V gene, CDR1 is SGHRS and CDR2 is YFSETQ. Losses at the gene ends were 2 bases for V and 5 bases for J; bases not matched to a gene: 13. The CDR3 bases are TGCGCCAGCAGCTTCCTGCCCGGGACAGGGAGTGGAACTGAAGCTTTCTTT. It encodes CASSFLPGTGSGTEAFF.

V is TRBV13 and J is TRBJ2-1; D unresolved. The CDR3 consists of 14 residues. Trimming shortened V by 5 bases and J by 6 bases, and 14 bases separated the two germline ends. Germline V gene sequence: CDR1 PRHDT, CDR2 FYEKMQ (reference sequence). In DNA form, the CDR3 reads TGTGCCAGCAGCCTACGTTCCGGGCCCAATGAGCAGTTCTTC. It translates to CASSLRSGPNEQFF.

This clonotype has more than one count but fewer than ten. The genes are TRBV28 and TRBJ2-5, with 11 bases identical to TRBD1. The J call may be mistaken, given a closer DNA end match to TRBJ2-7. The CDR3 has 15 amino acids. Germline values: CDR1 MDHEN, CDR2 SYDVKM. CDR3 sequence (DNA): TGTGCCAGCAGTCATTCCGGGACAGGGGGCTACGAGCAGTACTTC. This encodes CASSHSGTGGYEQYF.

As regards this clonotype: One end of the junction fails to match germline, which may point to a read error. This chain joins TRBV20-1 and TRBJ2-3; D perhaps matches TRBD1 (6 bases). The CDR3 is 13 amino acids. CDR1 is DFQATT and CDR2 is SNEGSKA in the germline V gene (reference sequence). CDR3 residues: CSARTGNTDAQYF. CDR3 coding DNA: TGCAGTGCTAGGACAGGCAACACAGATGCGCAGTATTTT.

This sequence joins TRBV6-5 and TRBJ2-3; maybe TRBD2 (5 bases). Trimming removed 6 bases from V and 3 bases from J, with 10 bases in between. The CDR3 length is 13 residues. CDR1 is MNHEY, CDR2 SVGAGI, per germline. Written as DNA, the CDR3 is TGTGCCAGCAGGGGTAGACTAACAGATACGCAGTATTTT. Amino acid sequence: CASRGRLTDTQYF.

The CDR3 sequence is CASSRIAGVSYEQYF. The CDR3 region has the DNA TGTGCCAGCAGCAGGATAGCGGGAGTTTCCTACGAGCAGTACTTC. The chain couples TRBV6-1 to TRBJ2-7; 9 bases fit TRBD2. V was pared by 6 bases and J by 1 base, with 7 bases of the junction left unmatched. The CDR3 totals 15 residues. Germline-derived CDR1 and CDR2 are MNHNS and SASEGT.

The gene calls are TRBV29-1 and TRBJ2-6; D remains unclear. This CDR3 contains 14 residues. Trimming removed 4 bases at V and 4 bases at J, with 11 bases between. Germline-derived CDR1 and CDR2 are SQVTM and ANQGSEA. Here the CDR3 DNA reads TGCAGCGTTGGGGCTGAGTCGGGGGCCAACGTCCTGACTTTC. This sequence encodes CSVGAESGANVLTF.

V and J are TRBV5-1 and TRBJ1-2, with D tentatively TRBD1 (5 bases). The V end was cut by 0 bases, the J end by 3 bases, with 9 bases between. CDR3 length equals 14 residues. Per germline, CDR1 SGHRS and CDR2 YFSETQ. This CDR3 is CASSLALGDYGYTF. The CDR3 DNA reads TGCGCCAGCAGCTTGGCGCTGGGGGACTATGGCTACACCTTC.

The gene calls are TRBV9 and TRBJ2-5; D might be TRBD1 or TRBD2, each matching 5 bases. Per germline, CDR1 SGDLS and CDR2 YYNGEE. Trimming left V 0 bases short and J 4 bases short, with 16 bases between. CDR3 length equals 16 residues. In DNA, the CDR3 is TGTGCCAGCAGCGTAGGGCTCCCGGGGCAGGGAGAGACCCAGTACTTC. Translated, it gives CASSVGLPGQGETQYF.

The rearrangement joins TRBV19 to TRBJ1-1; D possibly corresponds to TRBD1 (6 bases). The CDR3 totals 13 residues. Germline CDR1 LNHDA, CDR2 SQIVND (reference sequence). Trimming shortened V by 5 bases and J by 7 bases, and 14 bases separated the two germline ends. The DNA for the CDR3 is TGTGCCAGTAGTCCCAGGGGACGGAGTGAAGCTTTCTTT. It specifies CASSPRGRSEAFF.

The V and J genes are TRBV10-3 and TRBJ2-5, with D possibly being TRBD1 (6 bases). With the DNA end fitting TRBJ2-7 better, the J assignment may be wrong. CDR3 length: 12 residues. Germline CDR1 and CDR2: ENHRY and SYGVKD. CDR3 in amino acids: CAIKGESYEQYF. CDR3 DNA sequence: TGTGCCATCAAGGGGGAATCCTACGAGCAGTACTTC.

This clonotype was recorded once. The V gene is TRBV18, the J gene TRBJ2-1, with 9 bases that match TRBD1. This CDR3 contains 17 residues. Per germline, CDR1 KGHSH and CDR2 LQKENI. Trimming at V came to 4 bases and at J to 0 bases, leaving 7 bases not matched to a gene. The CDR3 DNA follows: TGTGCCAGCTCACAAAAACAGGGGGCTCGCTCCTACAATGAGCAGTTCTTC. Residues: CASSQKQGARSYNEQFF.

In this sample, this clonotype turned up a few times. The gene calls are TRBV9 and TRBJ2-1, with D tentatively TRBD2 (5 bases). The CDR3 is 14 amino acids. Germline V gene lookup returns CDR1 SGDLS and CDR2 YYNGEE. Trimming shortened V by 4 bases and J by 0 bases, and 8 bases separated the two germline ends. In DNA form, the CDR3 reads TGTGCCAGCAGCAACCGGGGCTCCTACAATGAGCAGTTCTTC. It codes for CASSNRGSYNEQFF.

This clonotype has only one observation. This chain links TRBV11-2 with TRBJ1-2, with a tentative D call TRBD1 (5 bases). Germline CDR1 is SGHAT and CDR2 is FQNNGV. Trimming shortened V by 5 bases and J by 4 bases, and 17 bases separated the two germline ends. The CDR3 consists of 15 residues. The CDR3: CASSHLRTGSYGYTF. The CDR3 DNA follows: TGTGCCAGCAGCCACCTCCGCACAGGATCCTATGGCTACACCTTC.

This clonotype was picked up one time. The V and J genes are TRBV25-1 and TRBJ2-3; D assignment may be TRBD1 or TRBD2 (5 bases each). The CDR3 runs 15 residues. CDR1 and CDR2 (germline): MGHDK, SYGVNS. V was shortened by 3 bases and J by 8 bases, with 18 bases between the two germline ends. In DNA, the CDR3 is TGTGCCAGCAGTGACTGGGGTTACATTGGGGGTACGCAGTATTTT. It translates to CASSDWGYIGGTQYF. The whole variable domain, remainder taken from reference TRBV25-1 and TRBJ2-3, is EADIYQTPRYLVIGTGKKITLECSQTMGHDKMYWYQQDPGMELHLIHYSYGVNSTEKGDLSSESTVSRIRTEHFPLTLESARPSHTSQYLCASSDWGYIGGTQYFGPGTRLTVL.

There are a few counts of this clonotype. This chain links TRBV11-2 with TRBJ2-1; D is possibly TRBD1 or TRBD2 (5 bases each). This CDR3 region has 13 residues. With 1 base removed from V and 7 bases from J, the gap between germline ends came to 8 bases. Germline CDR1 is SGHAT and CDR2 is FQNNGV. The CDR3, as DNA: TGTGCCAGCAGCTTAGTTGAGGGGAATGAGCAGTTCTTC. It is translated as CASSLVEGNEQFF.

V is TRBV7-9 and J is TRBJ2-1; 9 bases are shared with TRBD1. Germline V gives CDR1 SEHNR, CDR2 FQNEAQ (reference sequence). The CDR3 length is 17 residues. V was clipped by 5 bases and J by 7 bases; unmatched bases: 15. CDR3 amino acids: CASSTLRGQGHLNEQFF. DNA for the CDR3: TGTGCCAGCAGCACCCTGAGAGGACAGGGGCATTTAAATGAGCAGTTCTTC.

V gene TRBV20-1 combines with J gene TRBJ2-1; D unresolved. This CDR3 has 15 residues. Germline V gene data show CDR1 as DFQATT and CDR2 as SNEGSKA (reference sequence). V was shortened by 2 bases and J by 3 bases, with 14 bases between the two germline ends. CDR3 sequence (DNA): TGCAGTGCTAGACTCCCCACAAGGAGCTACAATGAGCAGTTCTTC. This translates into CSARLPTRSYNEQFF.

In its sample, this clonotype was seen once. V and J are TRBV12-3 or TRBV12-4 and TRBJ2-7; 9 nucleotides match TRBD2. The DNA end is a closer match to TRBJ2-5, so the J assignment may be wrong. The CDR3 length is 13 residues. The chain's CDR3 is CASLLSGGETQYF. The CDR3 nucleotides are TGTGCCAGCCTGCTTAGCGGGGGAGAGACCCAGTACTTC.

The chain uses TRBV6-6 and TRBJ2-1, with 12 bases aligning to TRBD1. The CDR3 is made up of 15 amino acids. Losses at the gene ends were 8 bases for V and 10 bases for J; bases not matched to a gene: 12. Germline lookup yields CDR1 MNHNY and CDR2 SVGAGI (reference sequence). CDR3 loop: CASCPGQGASNEQFF. The DNA for the CDR3 is TGTGCCAGCTGTCCGGGACAGGGGGCGTCGAACGAGCAGTTCTTC.

The chain recombines TRBV12-3 or TRBV12-4 with TRBJ2-3, with 7 bases aligning to TRBD2. The V gene end was trimmed by 2 bases and the J gene end by 5 bases; junction bases not matched to a gene: 7. This CDR3 region has 15 residues. The CDR3 sequence: CASSLQRGRGDTQYF. The CDR3 DNA sequence: TGTGCCAGCAGTTTACAGCGAGGGAGGGGAGATACGCAGTATTTT.

J is TRBJ2-1 and V is TRBV5-1; D gene unclear. TRBJ2-7 matches the DNA end more closely, so the J call is doubtful. Germline lookup yields CDR1 SGHRS and CDR2 YFSETQ. The CDR3 is 14 residues long. This CDR3 reads CASKSGSSYNEQYF. The CDR3 DNA reads TGCGCCAGCAAGTCTGGCAGCTCCTACAATGAGCAGTACTTC.

The V gene is TRBV4-2, the J gene TRBJ2-6; the D gene is possibly TRBD1 (6 bases). This CDR3 region has 17 residues. Germline V gene lookup returns CDR1 LGHNA and CDR2 YNFKEQ. Trimming took 4 bases from V and 0 from J, leaving 13 bases between them. The CDR3 protein is CASSRDQGNSGANVLTF. The CDR3 nucleotides read TGTGCCAGCAGCCGAGACCAGGGGAACTCTGGGGCCAACGTCCTGACTTTC.

There are a few counts of this clonotype. The chain employs TRBV20-1 and TRBJ2-1; no reliable D call. Deletions cut 3 bases from V and 0 bases from J, with 15 bases between. In germline, CDR1 is DFQATT, CDR2 SNEGSKA (reference sequence). This CDR3 has 16 amino acids. Here the CDR3 DNA reads TGCAGTGCTAGCGAAACTGGTGGGAACTCCTACAATGAGCAGTTCTTC. It is translated as CSASETGGNSYNEQFF.

V and J are TRBV10-3 and TRBJ1-2; D remains ambiguous. The CDR3 is made up of 16 amino acids. Trimming left V 7 bases short and J 0 bases short, with 18 bases between. Germline V gene data show CDR1 as ENHRY and CDR2 as SYGVKD. CDR3 residues: CAIKPGQVGPNYGYTF. CDR3 nucleotides: TGTGCCATCAAACCGGGTCAAGTAGGCCCTAACTATGGCTACACCTTC.

The gene calls are TRBV30 and TRBJ2-1; 7 bases line up with TRBD1. CDR1 and CDR2 from the germline V gene are GTSNPN and SVGIG (reference sequence). The length of the CDR3 is 13 residues. V lost 3 bases and J lost 7; bases outside the gene matches: 6. CDR3 coding DNA: TGTGCCTGGAGGGAAGGGGGCTTTAATGAGCAGTTCTTC. This sequence encodes CAWREGGFNEQFF. Full variable domain (outside the CDR3, taken from reference TRBV30 and TRBJ2-1): SQTIHQWPATLVQPVGSPLSLECTVEGTSNPNLYWYRQAAGRGLQLLFYSVGIGQISSEVPQNLSASRPQDRQFILSSKKLLLSDSGFYLCAWREGGFNEQFFGPGTRLTVL.